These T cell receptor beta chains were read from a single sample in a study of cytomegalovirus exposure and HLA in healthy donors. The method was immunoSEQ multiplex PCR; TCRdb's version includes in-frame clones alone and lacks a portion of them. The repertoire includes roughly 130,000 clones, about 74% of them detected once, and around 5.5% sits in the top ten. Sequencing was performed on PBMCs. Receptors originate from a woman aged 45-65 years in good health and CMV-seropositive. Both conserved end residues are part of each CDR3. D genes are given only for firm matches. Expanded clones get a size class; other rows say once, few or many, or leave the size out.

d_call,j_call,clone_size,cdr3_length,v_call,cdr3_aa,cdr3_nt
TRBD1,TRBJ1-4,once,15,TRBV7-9,CSSSLGTGWDEKLFF,TGTTCCAGCAGCTTAGGGACAGGATGGGACGAAAAACTGTTTTTT
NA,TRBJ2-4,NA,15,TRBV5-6,CASRRGPRGAGIQYF,TGTGCCAGCAGGCGGGGGCCCCGGGGGGCGGGCATTCAGTACTTC
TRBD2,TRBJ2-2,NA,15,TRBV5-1,CASSLSGLRAGELFF,TGCGCCAGCAGCTTGTCGGGACTACGTGCCGGGGAGCTGTTTTTT
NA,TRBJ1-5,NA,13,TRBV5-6,CASSRTPNQPQHF,TGTGCCAGCAGCCGGACACCTAATCAGCCCCAGCATTTT
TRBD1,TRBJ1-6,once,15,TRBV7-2,CASSTGALRNSPLHF,TGTGCCAGCAGTACAGGGGCTCTGCGGAATTCACCCCTCCACTTT
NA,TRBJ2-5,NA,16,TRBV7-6,CASSLSVARPGETQYF,TGTGCCAGCAGCTTATCGGTAGCGCGGCCTGGGGAGACCCAGTACTTC
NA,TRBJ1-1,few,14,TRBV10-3,CAISSGIGNTEAFF,TGTGCCATCAGCTCAGGGATTGGGAACACTGAAGCTTTCTTT
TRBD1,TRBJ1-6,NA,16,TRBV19,CASSLTTGGLNSPLHF,TGTGCCAGTAGTCTAACTACAGGGGGACTTAATTCACCCCTCCACTTT
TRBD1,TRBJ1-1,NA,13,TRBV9,CASSVQTGGEAFF,TGTGCCAGCAGCGTACAGACAGGGGGTGAAGCTTTCTTT
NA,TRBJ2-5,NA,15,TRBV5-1,CASSLGGRAQETQYF,TGCGCCAGCAGCTTGGGGGGCCGGGCCCAAGAGACCCAGTACTTC
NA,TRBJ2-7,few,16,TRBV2,CASSGVDVGPGYEQYF,TGTGCCAGCAGTGGGGTCGATGTGGGCCCTGGCTACGAGCAGTACTTC
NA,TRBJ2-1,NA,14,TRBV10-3,CATADSLAYNEQFF,TGTGCCACTGCGGACAGTTTAGCATACAATGAGCAGTTCTTC
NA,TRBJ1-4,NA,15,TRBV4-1,CASSQGRGWYEKLFF,TGCGCCAGCAGCCAAGGGAGGGGCTGGTATGAAAAACTGTTTTTT
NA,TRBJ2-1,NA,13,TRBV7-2,CASSVPVSNEQFF,TGTGCCAGCAGCGTCCCAGTGTCCAATGAGCAGTTCTTC
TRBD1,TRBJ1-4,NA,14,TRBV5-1,CASSWGQGAEKLFF,TGCGCCAGCAGCTGGGGACAGGGGGCCGAAAAACTGTTTTTT
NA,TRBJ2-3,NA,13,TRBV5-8,CASMDTDTDTQYF,TGTGCCAGCATGGACACTGACACAGATACGCAGTATTTT
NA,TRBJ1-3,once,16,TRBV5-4,CASSFQPGVAGNTIYF,TGTGCCAGCAGCTTCCAACCCGGAGTAGCTGGAAACACCATATATTTT
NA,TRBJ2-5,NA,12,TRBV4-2,CASSRPQETQYF,TGTGCCAGCAGCCGCCCTCAGGAGACCCAGTACTTC
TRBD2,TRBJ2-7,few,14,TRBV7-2,CASARGGSHYEQYF,TGTGCCAGCGCCCGGGGGGGCTCCCACTACGAGCAGTACTTC
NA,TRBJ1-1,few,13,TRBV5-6,CASSSTGLTEAFF,TGTGCCAGCAGCTCCACAGGGTTGACTGAAGCTTTCTTT
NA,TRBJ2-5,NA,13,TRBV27,CASSLLRGETQYF,TGTGCCAGCAGTCTCCTCAGAGGGGAGACCCAGTACTTC
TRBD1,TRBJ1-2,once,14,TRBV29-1,CSVRKTGSGYGYTF,TGCAGCGTCAGGAAGACAGGGTCAGGCTATGGCTACACCTTC
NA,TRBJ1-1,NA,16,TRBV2,CASSGPRQHRFHEAFF,TGTGCCAGCAGTGGACCTAGACAGCATCGTTTTCATGAAGCTTTCTTT
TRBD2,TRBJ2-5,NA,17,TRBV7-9,CASSFGPGGDFKETQYF,TGTGCCAGCAGCTTCGGCCCCGGGGGGGATTTTAAAGAGACCCAGTACTTC
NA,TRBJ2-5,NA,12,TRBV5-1,CASSDGKETQYF,TGCGCCAGCAGTGACGGGAAAGAGACCCAGTACTTC
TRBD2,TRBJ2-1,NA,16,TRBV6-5,CASSYFSGGAGGEQFF,TGTGCCAGCAGTTACTTCAGCGGGGGGGCCGGGGGTGAGCAGTTCTTC
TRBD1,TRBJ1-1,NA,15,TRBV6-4,CASSDSGGVHTEAFF,TGTGCCAGCAGTGACTCAGGGGGCGTACACACTGAAGCTTTCTTT
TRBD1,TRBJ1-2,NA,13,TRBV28,CASSWGQNYGYTF,TGTGCCAGCAGTTGGGGACAGAACTATGGCTACACCTTC
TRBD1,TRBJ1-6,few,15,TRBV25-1,CASSSQTGTNSPLHF,TGTGCCAGCAGTTCCCAGACAGGGACCAATTCACCCCTCCACTTT
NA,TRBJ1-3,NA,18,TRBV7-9,CASSLGRLGSSSGNTIYF,TGTGCCAGCAGCTTAGGAAGGTTGGGCAGTTCGTCTGGAAACACCATATATTTT
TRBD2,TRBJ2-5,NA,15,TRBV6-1,CASSPRGGSQETQYF,TGTGCCAGCAGCCCCCGCGGGGGGAGTCAAGAGACCCAGTACTTC
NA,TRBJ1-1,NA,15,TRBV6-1,CASSESQAMNTEAFF,TGTGCCAGCAGTGAATCACAGGCGATGAACACTGAAGCTTTCTTT
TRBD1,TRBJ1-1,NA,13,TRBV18,CASSPDRVNEAFF,TGTGCCAGCTCACCCGACAGGGTTAATGAAGCTTTCTTT
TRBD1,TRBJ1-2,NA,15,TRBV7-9,CASSSGTGDSGGYTF,TGTGCCAGCAGCTCCGGGACAGGGGATAGCGGTGGCTACACCTTC
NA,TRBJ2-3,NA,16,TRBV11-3,CASSGDTGGVVDTQYF,TGTGCCAGCAGCGGAGACACGGGGGGCGTCGTAGATACGCAGTATTTT
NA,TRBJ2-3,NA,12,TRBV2,CASRWTPAPQYF,TGTGCCAGCAGGTGGACACCAGCTCCGCAGTATTTT
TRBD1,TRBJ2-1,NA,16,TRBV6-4,CASSAAPGQGDSEQFF,TGTGCCAGCAGTGCAGCGCCGGGACAGGGGGATTCTGAGCAGTTCTTC
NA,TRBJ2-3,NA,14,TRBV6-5,CASSMTGYTDTQYF,TGTGCCAGCAGTATGACGGGGTACACAGATACGCAGTATTTT
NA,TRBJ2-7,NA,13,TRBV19,CASSMHGSYEQYF,TGTGCCAGTAGTATGCACGGGAGCTACGAGCAGTACTTC
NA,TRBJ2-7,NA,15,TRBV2,CASSVRDKGMGEQYF,TGTGCCAGCAGTGTCCGGGACAAAGGGATGGGAGAGCAGTACTTC
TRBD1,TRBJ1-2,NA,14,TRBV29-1,CSVDQAGGPAGYTF,TGCAGCGTTGATCAGGCAGGGGGGCCGGCTGGCTACACCTTC
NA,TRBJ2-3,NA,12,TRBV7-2,CASSSNRDTQYF,TGTGCCAGCAGCTCAAATCGGGATACGCAGTATTTT
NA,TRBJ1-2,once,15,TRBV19,CASSIDSGTNYGYTF,TGTGCCAGTAGTATAGATTCGGGGACTAACTATGGCTACACCTTC
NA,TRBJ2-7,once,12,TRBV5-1,CASSLERDEQYF,TGCGCCAGCAGCTTGGAACGCGACGAGCAGTACTTC
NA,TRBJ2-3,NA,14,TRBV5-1,CASSLDTSTDTQYF,TGCGCCAGCAGCTTGGATACTAGCACAGATACGCAGTATTTT
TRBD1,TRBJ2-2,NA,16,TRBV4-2,CASSPRGQGGTGELFF,TGTGCCAGCAGCCCGCGGGGACAGGGTGGTACCGGGGAGCTGTTTTTT
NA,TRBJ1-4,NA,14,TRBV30,CAWSATRGNEKLFF,TGTGCCTGGAGTGCGACAAGGGGAAATGAAAAACTGTTTTTT
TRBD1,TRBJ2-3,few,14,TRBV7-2,CASSRDRGADTQYF,TGTGCCAGCAGCCGGGACAGGGGAGCAGATACGCAGTATTTT
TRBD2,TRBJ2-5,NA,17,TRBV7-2,CASSLRTSGGAREAQYF,TGTGCCAGCAGCTTGCGGACTAGCGGGGGGGCCCGGGAGGCCCAGTACTTC
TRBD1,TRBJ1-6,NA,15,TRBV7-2,CASSPDRGRNSPLHF,TGTGCCAGCAGCCCCGACAGGGGAAGAAATTCACCCCTCCACTTT
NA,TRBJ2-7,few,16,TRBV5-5,CASSLTASGSLYEQYF,TGTGCCAGCAGCTTGACGGCCTCAGGGTCCTTATACGAGCAGTACTTC
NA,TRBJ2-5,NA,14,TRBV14,CASRAGAAQETQYF,TGTGCCAGCAGGGCGGGGGCTGCACAAGAGACCCAGTACTTC
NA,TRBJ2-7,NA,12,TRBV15,CATSGQSYEQYF,TGTGCCACCAGCGGCCAGTCCTACGAGCAGTACTTC